These 22 T cell receptor beta chains were sequenced from one sample in a study of blood T cell repertoires in COVID-19. The method was immunoSEQ multiplex PCR; TCRdb's version includes in-frame clones alone and lacks a portion of them. The data contain a few hundred thousand clones, almost 90% of them seen just once; the ten biggest clones take up around 0.96%. Sequencing input: peripheral blood. The receptors were gathered from a middle-aged woman with COVID-19, enrolled during active disease.

This chain joins TRBV30 and TRBJ2-2, with 7 bases lining up with TRBD1. Germline-derived CDR1 and CDR2 are GTSNPN and SVGIG (reference sequence). With V trimmed by 0 bases and J by 0 bases, 4 bases remained unmatched. The CDR3 runs to 16 residues. This CDR3 is CAWSVTGWSNTGELFF. Written as DNA, the CDR3 is TGTGCCTGGAGTGTGACAGGGTGGTCGAACACCGGGGAGCTGTTTTTT.

V usage is TRBV12-3 or TRBV12-4 and J usage is TRBJ1-5; D might be TRBD1 (5 bases). Trimming removed 6 bases at V and 0 bases at J, with 6 bases between. The CDR3 totals 13 residues. CDR3 in DNA: TGTGCCAGCAGGACAGCTAGCAATCAGCCCCAGCATTTT. Protein product: CASRTASNQPQHF.

This clone was recorded only once. The rearrangement links TRBV29-1 to TRBJ1-1, with D tentatively TRBD1 (5 bases). Germline loops: CDR1 SQVTM, CDR2 ANQGSEA. V was pared by 6 bases and J by 1 base, with 12 bases between. CDR3 length equals 13 residues. The CDR3 sequence: CSVPSGGNTEAFF. The CDR3 bases are TGCAGCGTGCCCAGCGGGGGGAACACTGAAGCTTTCTTT.

The gene calls are TRBV6-2 or TRBV6-3 and TRBJ2-1; 11 bases are a match to TRBD2. This CDR3 spans 19 amino acids. Trimming removed 3 bases from V and 3 bases from J; junction bases left unmatched: 13. CDR1 and CDR2 from the germline V gene are MNHEY and SVGEGT. The CDR3 region has the DNA TGTGCCAGCAGTTATCAACCTCAAACTAGCGGGAGAATCTACAATGAGCAGTTCTTC. This codes for CASSYQPQTSGRIYNEQFF.

This clone appeared a few times. The chain uses TRBV7-9 and TRBJ1-3; TRBD1 might be the D (5 bases). Between the trimmed V and J ends, which lost 8 bases and 0 bases, there was a span of 17 bases. Germline assignment: CDR1 SEHNR and CDR2 FQNEAQ (reference sequence). The CDR3 contains 16 residues. CDR3 amino acids: CASRDSMAASGNTIYF. As DNA, the CDR3 is TGTGCCAGCCGCGACAGTATGGCCGCCTCTGGAAACACCATATATTTT.

This clone came up once. The chain combines TRBV7-2 with TRBJ2-7, with D possibly matching TRBD2 (5 bases). V lost 1 base, J lost 2 bases, and 9 bases lay in between. Germline V gene sequence: CDR1 SGHTA, CDR2 FQGNSA. There are 14 residues in the CDR3. CDR3 amino acids: CASSLVAGAYEQYF. The CDR3 DNA reads TGTGCCAGCAGCTTAGTGGCGGGTGCCTACGAGCAGTACTTC.

The chain uses TRBV30 and TRBJ2-7; TRBD1 aligns across 7 bases. The CDR3 extends over 13 amino acids. V lost 3 bases, J lost 4 bases, and 6 bases stayed unmatched. Germline CDR1 GTSNPN, CDR2 SVGIG (reference sequence). CDR3 DNA: TGTGCCTGGAGAGGGACAGCATCATACGAGCAGTACTTC. It codes for CAWRGTASYEQYF.

This clone was recorded only once. V and J are TRBV18 and TRBJ1-1, with D unresolved. The CDR3 length is 13 residues. Trimming cost V 2 bases and J 1 base, with 5 bases left between them. CDR1 KGHSH and CDR2 LQKENI come from the germline V gene. This CDR3 is CASSPGANTEAFF. Here the CDR3 DNA reads TGTGCCAGCTCACCAGGAGCGAACACTGAAGCTTTCTTT.

The chain uses TRBV4-1 and TRBJ2-1, with 7 positions matching TRBD2. V shed 1 base and J 3 bases; nucleotides not matched to a gene: 6. This CDR3 spans 16 amino acids. Per the germline V gene, CDR1 is MGHRA and CDR2 is YSYEKL. The CDR3 loop is CASSQVAGGDYNEQFF. CDR3 DNA sequence: TGCGCCAGCAGCCAAGTAGCTGGGGGGGACTACAATGAGCAGTTCTTC.

The gene calls are TRBV7-2 and TRBJ1-5; D gene uncertain. This CDR3 spans 13 amino acids. Trimming shortened V by 1 base and J by 4 bases, and 5 bases separated the two germline ends. The germline V gene has CDR1 SGHTA and CDR2 FQGNSA. The DNA of the CDR3 is TGTGCCAGCAGCTTAGTCCAGAATCAGCCCCAGCATTTT. Its protein product is CASSLVQNQPQHF.

The V and J genes are TRBV6-2 or TRBV6-3 and TRBJ1-6, with 7 bases fitting TRBD1. V trimming: 6 bases; J trimming: 7 bases; junction bases outside the gene matches: 12. Germline CDR1 MNHEY, CDR2 SVGEGT. The CDR3 consists of 16 residues. CDR3 residues: CASSPSGRGVNSPLHF. As DNA, the CDR3 is TGTGCCAGCAGCCCCTCCGGCAGGGGGGTAAATTCACCCCTCCACTTT.

The chain has TRBV28 and TRBJ2-1; 9 nucleotides align to TRBD2. The germline gives CDR1 MDHEN, CDR2 SYDVKM. This CDR3 contains 18 residues. Trimming removed 6 bases from V and 0 bases from J; junction bases left unmatched: 12. CDR3 DNA sequence: TGTGCCAGCAGCACCGGGACTAGCAACCGACGCTCCTACAATGAGCAGTTCTTC. Encoded protein: CASSTGTSNRRSYNEQFF.

This clone was seen once. The chain is built from TRBV28 and TRBJ2-4; D is perhaps TRBD2 (5 bases). The CDR3 extends over 15 amino acids. Germline CDR1 is MDHEN and CDR2 is SYDVKM. V lost 8 bases to trimming and J lost 1 base, with 15 bases between them. DNA of the CDR3: TGTGCCAGCGTCACTAGTAAGACCGCCAAAAACATTCAGTACTTC. Translating it yields CASVTSKTAKNIQYF.

V usage is TRBV12-3 or TRBV12-4 and J usage is TRBJ1-1; D unresolved. The CDR3 sequence is 13 residues long. V shed 3 bases and J shed 11 bases, with 16 bases lying between them. The CDR3, as DNA: TGTGCCAGCAGTTTTCAAAGCAGTAGGGAGGCTTTCTTT. Protein product: CASSFQSSREAFF.

The chain couples TRBV12-3 or TRBV12-4 to TRBJ1-1, with 9 positions matching TRBD1. Germline trimming cut 8 bases from V and 9 bases from J; bases unmatched to any gene: 7. CDR3 length: 12 residues. CDR3 region: CASGEQGAKAFF. DNA of the CDR3: TGTGCCAGCGGGGAACAGGGGGCCAAAGCTTTCTTT.

This clone has just a few counts. The chain has TRBV19 and TRBJ1-2; maybe TRBD1 (6 bases). Germline loops: CDR1 LNHDA, CDR2 SQIVND (reference sequence). Between the trimmed V and J ends, which lost 7 bases and 1 base, there was a span of 13 bases. The CDR3 runs 14 residues. The CDR3 protein is CASNWQGYNYGYTF. DNA of the CDR3: TGTGCCAGTAACTGGCAGGGGTATAACTATGGCTACACCTTC.

The J gene is TRBJ2-7, the V gene TRBV3-1 (or the pseudogene TRBV3-2); 7 nucleotides agree with TRBD1. The CDR3 is 15 amino acids. The ends lost 4 bases at V and 1 base at J; junction bases unmatched: 7. In germline, CDR1 is LGHDT, CDR2 YNNKEL (reference sequence). Written as DNA, the CDR3 is TGTGCCAGCAGCCTCAGAGGGACAGTTTCCTACGAGCAGTACTTC. Translating gives CASSLRGTVSYEQYF.

The V gene is TRBV19, the J gene TRBJ2-7; TRBD1 matches at 9 bases. This CDR3 comprises 15 residues. Per germline, CDR1 LNHDA and CDR2 SQIVND (reference sequence). V was pared by 4 bases and J by 4 bases, with 8 bases of the junction left unmatched. The CDR3 loop reads CASSTSTGGRYEQYF. CDR3 coding DNA: TGTGCCAGTAGTACCTCGACAGGGGGGAGGTACGAGCAGTACTTC.

The chain carries TRBV28 and TRBJ2-3; D remains unclear. The V end lost 3 bases, the J end lost 0 bases, and 10 bases lay between the germline ends. CDR3 length equals 15 residues. Germline V gene sequence: CDR1 MDHEN, CDR2 SYDVKM. CDR3 loop: CASSFSQISTDTQYF. The CDR3 DNA follows: TGTGCCAGCAGTTTCTCACAGATTAGCACAGATACGCAGTATTTT.

V is TRBV9 and J is TRBJ2-5; 10 bases match TRBD2. This CDR3 is 16 amino acids long. Trimming cost V 0 bases and J 7 bases; bases outside gene matches: 9. CDR1 is SGDLS, CDR2 YYNGEE, per germline. The CDR3 loop is CASSVAGAGGPGTQYF. Written as DNA, the CDR3 is TGTGCCAGCAGCGTAGCGGGAGCGGGAGGGCCGGGGACCCAGTACTTC.

This clone was recorded once. V usage is TRBV6-6 and J usage is TRBJ1-1, with a tentative D call TRBD1 (6 bases). Germline CDR1 and CDR2: MNHNY and SVGAGI (reference sequence). Between the trimmed V and J ends, which lost 2 bases and 0 bases, there was a span of 13 bases. The CDR3 runs 16 residues. DNA for the CDR3: TGTGCCAGCAGTTACGAAGGTAGGGGGATGAACACTGAAGCTTTCTTT. It translates to CASSYEGRGMNTEAFF.

The chain links TRBV5-1 to TRBJ2-7, with 7 bases matching TRBD2. Germline-derived CDR1 and CDR2 are SGHRS and YFSETQ. There are 15 residues in the CDR3. Losses at the gene ends were 5 bases for V and 2 bases for J; bases not matched to a gene: 10. As DNA, the CDR3 is TGCGCCAGCAGGGCCTCTAGCGGAGCCACCTACGAGCAGTACTTC. Translated, it gives CASRASSGATYEQYF.